These 19 T cell receptor beta chains originate from one sample sequenced in a study of control samples from healthy donors and cancer patients. Profiling relied on immunoSEQ multiplex PCR, and the TCRdb table lists in-frame clones only, not all of them. The sample consists of about 94,000 clones, roughly nine tenths of them appearing once. Source material: blood. The source of these receptors is a young woman in good health.

J is TRBJ2-2 and V is TRBV18; maybe TRBD1 (6 bases). There are 16 residues in the CDR3. Per germline, CDR1 KGHSH and CDR2 LQKENI. Trimming took 2 bases from V and 5 from J, leaving 15 bases between them. Here the CDR3 reads CASSPGSNRATGELFF. CDR3 coding DNA: TGTGCCAGCTCACCAGGATCGAACAGGGCAACCGGGGAGCTGTTTTTT.

The chain recombines TRBV9 with TRBJ1-3; the D gene is possibly TRBD1 (5 bases). V lost 0 bases, J lost 4 bases, and 11 bases lay in between. This CDR3 has 15 residues. Germline V CDR1 and CDR2: SGDLS, YYNGEE. In DNA, the CDR3 is TGTGCCAGCAGCGTAGCCGTCGCAGGGGGAAACACCATATATTTT. Encoded protein: CASSVAVAGGNTIYF.

This chain uses TRBV2 with TRBJ1-1; 7 nucleotides align to TRBD1. Per the germline V gene, CDR1 is SNHLY and CDR2 is FYNNEI. V shed 2 bases, J shed 1 base, and the junction held 10 bases outside the gene matches. The CDR3 has 17 amino acids. The CDR3 protein is CASSEPQLDRRNTEAFF. The CDR3 bases are TGTGCCAGCAGTGAACCACAGCTGGACAGGAGGAACACTGAAGCTTTCTTT.

V gene TRBV28 combines with J gene TRBJ2-3; the match to TRBD1 covers 10 bases. The V gene end was trimmed by 7 bases and the J gene end by 2 bases; junction bases not matched to a gene: 12. The CDR3 spans 17 residues. Germline assignment: CDR1 MDHEN and CDR2 SYDVKM. The CDR3 DNA sequence: TGTGCCAGCACCTCCGGGACAGGGGCCGTGTACACAGATACGCAGTATTTT. Its translation: CASTSGTGAVYTDTQYF.

This chain uses TRBV6-6 with TRBJ2-7; D gene unclear. The germline V gene has CDR1 MNHNY and CDR2 SVGAGI (reference sequence). The CDR3 extends over 12 amino acids. Trimming left V 3 bases short and J 1 base short, with 4 bases between. The CDR3 loop reads CASSYRSYEQYF. The CDR3 DNA follows: TGTGCCAGCAGTTATCGATCCTACGAGCAGTACTTC.

The V gene is TRBV7-9, the J gene TRBJ1-1; 7 bases match TRBD1. This CDR3 has 14 amino acids. Germline CDR1 reads SEHNR; CDR2 reads FQNEAQ (reference sequence). V lost 1 base to trimming and J lost 10 bases; unmatched junction nucleotides: 9. As DNA, the CDR3 is TGTGCCAGCAGCTTAGAAGGGGTGAGGGGGCGAGCTTTCTTT. As protein: CASSLEGVRGRAFF.

The chain's CDR3 is CASSSGANVLTF. CDR3 DNA: TGCGCCAGCAGCTCTGGGGCCAACGTCCTGACTTTC. The chain carries TRBV10-2 and TRBJ2-6, with no clear D. V was pared by 6 bases and J by 0 bases, with 0 bases between. From germline, CDR1 is WSHSY and CDR2 SAAADI. The CDR3 consists of 12 residues.

The chain joins TRBV12-3 or TRBV12-4 to TRBJ1-2, with D possibly matching TRBD1 (5 bases). CDR3 length: 13 residues. The V gene lost 3 bases and the J gene lost 8 bases, with 13 bases spanning the gap. This chain's CDR3 is CASSFGREVGYTF. CDR3 DNA: TGTGCCAGCAGTTTTGGCAGGGAAGTAGGCTACACCTTC.

This clone has more than one count but fewer than ten. The chain carries TRBV2 and TRBJ1-2; 7 bases line up with TRBD1. Germline V lookup: CDR1 SNHLY, CDR2 FYNNEI. The CDR3 has 16 amino acids. V shed 3 bases, J shed 5 bases, and the junction held 12 bases outside the gene matches. CDR3 nucleotides: TGTGCCAGCAGTGAGGCTACCATAGGGGGCGCGTATGGCTACACCTTC. This encodes CASSEATIGGAYGYTF.

This clone was recorded only once. The V gene is TRBV5-4, the J gene TRBJ2-5; 7 bases align to TRBD2. The CDR3 has 15 amino acids. In germline, CDR1 is SGHNT, CDR2 YYREEE (reference sequence). J gave up 2 bases and V 0 bases, and 4 bases lay outside the gene matches. CDR3 protein: CASSLVTAGQETQYF. The CDR3 DNA follows: TGTGCCAGCAGCTTGGTGACAGCGGGACAAGAGACCCAGTACTTC.

The chain links TRBV18 to TRBJ2-3, with TRBD1 matching 7 bases. Trimming took 3 bases from V and 0 from J; bases not matched to a gene: 3. The CDR3 is 15 residues long. Germline CDR1 is KGHSH and CDR2 is LQKENI. The CDR3, as DNA: TGTGCCAGCTCACCCGGACAGGTTAGCACAGATACGCAGTATTTT. Its translation: CASSPGQVSTDTQYF.

The V and J genes are TRBV29-1 and TRBJ2-3; D gene uncertain. The germline gives CDR1 SQVTM, CDR2 ANQGSEA. The V end lost 2 bases, the J end lost 5 bases, and 11 bases lay between the germline ends. The CDR3 spans 13 residues. The CDR3 loop is CSVEWGTGDTQYF. The CDR3 bases are TGCAGCGTTGAATGGGGAACCGGAGATACGCAGTATTTT.

This sequence joins TRBV7-6 and TRBJ2-5; 15 nucleotides line up with TRBD2. The V and J ends lost 5 bases and 3 bases, in that order; junction bases with no gene match: 13. Germline assignment: CDR1 SGHVS and CDR2 FNYEAQ. This CDR3 contains 19 residues. CDR3 sequence (DNA): TGTGCCAGCAGCCTGAGCGCCGGGACTAGCGGGGGGCGGAAAGAGACCCAGTACTTC. Its protein is CASSLSAGTSGGRKETQYF.

The chain uses TRBV13 and TRBJ2-3, with TRBD2 matching over 7 bases. Germline CDR1 PRHDT, CDR2 FYEKMQ (reference sequence). The CDR3 is 15 amino acids. V gave up 4 bases and J gave up 5 bases; unmatched junction bases: 9. In nucleotides, the CDR3 is TGTGCCAGCAGCTCAAAAGGACTAGTAAGAGATACGCAGTATTTT. Translated, it gives CASSSKGLVRDTQYF.

J is TRBJ1-2 and V is TRBV3-1 (or the pseudogene TRBV3-2), with TRBD1 matching 7 bases. Germline CDR1 reads LGHDT; CDR2 reads YNNKEL (reference sequence). The CDR3 spans 16 residues. The trim removed 6 bases at V and 2 bases at J, leaving 12 bases unmatched. The CDR3 region is CASSQPGGDSNYGYTF. The CDR3 bases are TGTGCCAGCAGTCAACCCGGAGGGGACAGCAACTATGGCTACACCTTC.

The chain combines TRBV12-3 or TRBV12-4 with TRBJ1-1; 7 nucleotides match TRBD1. V lost 5 bases and J lost 3; bases outside the gene matches: 3. This CDR3 comprises 13 residues. CDR3: CASSVDRDTEAFF. The CDR3 bases are TGTGCCAGCAGTGTCGACAGGGACACTGAAGCTTTCTTT.

V usage is TRBV18 and J usage is TRBJ1-4, with 7 bases that match TRBD1. Germline trimming cut 0 bases from V and 7 bases from J; bases unmatched to any gene: 11. Germline V gene lookup returns CDR1 KGHSH and CDR2 LQKENI. This CDR3 has 17 amino acids. CDR3 amino acids: CASSPPQTGESGEKLFF. CDR3 bases: TGTGCCAGCTCACCACCTCAAACAGGGGAGTCAGGTGAAAAACTGTTTTTT.

This chain joins TRBV3-1 (or the pseudogene TRBV3-2) and TRBJ2-7; maybe TRBD2 (6 bases). The CDR3 spans 13 residues. The germline V and J ends were trimmed by 7 bases and 6 bases, with 16 bases remaining between them. CDR1 is LGHDT, CDR2 YNNKEL, per germline (reference sequence). Here the CDR3 DNA reads TGTGCCAGCACCGAGAGTAGCGGATCCGAGCAGTACTTC. It yields the protein CASTESSGSEQYF.

A single count supports this clone. This chain connects TRBV6-6 to TRBJ1-1, with unresolved D. This CDR3 is built from 14 residues. The germline V and J ends were trimmed by 0 bases and 3 bases, with 8 bases remaining between them. Germline V gene lookup returns CDR1 MNHNY and CDR2 SVGAGI (reference sequence). CDR3: CASSYSSSHTEAFF. In DNA, the CDR3 is TGTGCCAGCAGTTACTCGTCAAGTCACACTGAAGCTTTCTTT.